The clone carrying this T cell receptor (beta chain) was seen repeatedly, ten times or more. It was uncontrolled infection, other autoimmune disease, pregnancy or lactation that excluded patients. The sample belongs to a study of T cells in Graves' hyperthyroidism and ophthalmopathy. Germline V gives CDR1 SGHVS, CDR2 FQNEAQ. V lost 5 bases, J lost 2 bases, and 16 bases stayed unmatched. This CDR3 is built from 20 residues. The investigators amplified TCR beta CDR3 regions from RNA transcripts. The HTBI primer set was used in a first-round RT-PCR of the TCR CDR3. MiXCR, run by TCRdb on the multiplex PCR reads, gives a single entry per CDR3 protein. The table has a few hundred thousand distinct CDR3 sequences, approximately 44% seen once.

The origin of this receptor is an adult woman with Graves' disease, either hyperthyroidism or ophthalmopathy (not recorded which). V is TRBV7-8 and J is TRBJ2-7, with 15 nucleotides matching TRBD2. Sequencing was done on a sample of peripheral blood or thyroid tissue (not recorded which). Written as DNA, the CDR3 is TGTGCCAGCAGCCTCAATCACCGGACTAGCGGGAGGGCCCTTGCCTACGAGCAGTACTTC. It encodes CASSLNHRTSGRALAYEQYF.